The 27 T cell receptor beta chains below were found in one sample sequenced in a study of blood T cell repertoires in COVID-19. Only in-frame clones appear in the TCRdb table, and some are missing; sequencing was by immunoSEQ multiplex PCR. The data contain about 480,000 clones, 75% to 90% of them singletons. Material for sequencing was peripheral blood. All receptors derive from a young man with COVID-19, enrolled during active disease.

The gene calls are TRBV3-1 (or the pseudogene TRBV3-2) and TRBJ2-5; 11 nucleotides line up with TRBD2. The CDR3 runs to 16 residues. The trim removed 4 bases at V and 7 bases at J, leaving 11 bases unmatched. Germline-derived CDR1 and CDR2 are LGHDT and YNNKEL (reference sequence). The chain's CDR3 is CASSPLAGGGSGTQYF. The CDR3 bases are TGTGCCAGCAGCCCTCTAGCGGGAGGTGGAAGTGGGACCCAGTACTTC.

The chain joins TRBV7-2 to TRBJ2-5, with D perhaps matching TRBD1 (6 bases). The CDR3 has 15 amino acids. The V end was cut by 5 bases, the J end by 1 base, with 14 bases between. Germline assignment: CDR1 SGHTA and CDR2 FQGNSA. Here the CDR3 reads CASSTRTAIQETQYF. In nucleotides, the CDR3 is TGTGCCAGCAGCACTCGGACAGCGATCCAAGAGACCCAGTACTTC.

The J gene is TRBJ1-2, the V gene TRBV6-5, with no clear D. V was cut by 3 bases and J by 0 bases, with 11 bases left in between. The germline V gene has CDR1 MNHEY and CDR2 SVGAGI. The CDR3 sequence is 15 residues long. For the CDR3, the DNA is TGTGCCAGCAGTTATCGCCCAGGCCCTAACTATGGCTACACCTTC. Translated: CASSYRPGPNYGYTF.

The CDR3 coding sequence is TGTGCCAGCAGCCTCGGACAGGGTCTGGAGACCCAGTACTTC. Translating it yields CASSLGQGLETQYF. J is TRBJ2-5 and V is TRBV7-2, with 8 bases aligning to TRBD1. The V and J ends lost 5 bases and 5 bases, in that order; junction bases with no gene match: 7. This CDR3 is built from 14 residues. Germline V lookup: CDR1 SGHTA, CDR2 FQGNSA. The full variable domain, rest sourced from reference TRBV7-2 and TRBJ2-5, is GAGVSQSPSNKVTEKGKDVELRCDPISGHTALYWYRQSLGQGLEFLIYFQGNSAPDKSGLPSDRFSAERTGGSVSTLTIQRTQQEDSAVYLCASSLGQGLETQYFGPGTRLLVL.

The chain couples TRBV10-3 to TRBJ2-1; 10 nucleotides agree with TRBD2. The CDR3 runs 16 residues. J gave up 8 bases and V 2 bases, and 9 bases lay outside the gene matches. Looked up from germline, CDR1 is ENHRY and CDR2 is SYGVKD. CDR3 loop: CAISEKSGGVGDEQFF. The DNA of the CDR3 is TGTGCCATCAGTGAGAAGAGCGGGGGGGTAGGGGATGAGCAGTTCTTC.

The chain uses TRBV19 and TRBJ1-3; TRBD1 matches 7 bases. V gave up 6 bases and J gave up 1 base; unmatched junction bases: 6. The CDR3 length is 15 residues. Germline values: CDR1 LNHDA, CDR2 SQIVND (reference sequence). The CDR3 protein is CASSLDRASGNTIYF. The CDR3 nucleotides read TGTGCCAGTAGCCTCGACAGGGCGTCTGGAAACACCATATATTTT.

The rearrangement links TRBV6-5 to TRBJ1-5, with 9 bases aligning to TRBD1. Germline CDR1 reads MNHEY; CDR2 reads SVGAGI. This CDR3 is 15 amino acids long. Germline trimming cut 6 bases from V and 3 bases from J; bases unmatched to any gene: 6. CDR3 protein: CASRAGTGFNQPQHF. The CDR3, as DNA: TGTGCCAGCAGGGCCGGGACAGGGTTCAATCAGCCCCAGCATTTT.

The V and J genes are TRBV11-2 and TRBJ2-5, with a possible D match to TRBD1 (6 bases). Germline V gives CDR1 SGHAT, CDR2 FQNNGV. This CDR3 region has 16 residues. V lost 2 bases to trimming and J lost 3 bases, with 16 bases between them. In DNA, the CDR3 is TGTGCCAGCAGCTTATGGCCGGACAGCGCAAAAGAGACCCAGTACTTC. Protein product: CASSLWPDSAKETQYF. The full variable domain, rest sourced from reference TRBV11-2 and TRBJ2-5, is EAGVAQSPRYKIIEKRQSVAFWCNPISGHATLYWYQQILGQGPKLLIQFQNNGVVDDSQLPKDRFSAERLKGVDSTLKIQPAKLEDSAVYLCASSLWPDSAKETQYFGPGTRLLVL.

The chain couples TRBV12-3 or TRBV12-4 to TRBJ1-6; D is perhaps TRBD1 (6 bases). V was pared by 5 bases and J by 10 bases, with 12 bases between. CDR3 size: 13 residues. The CDR3 loop reads CASSATGTSPLHF. The CDR3 region has the DNA TGTGCCAGCAGTGCAACAGGGACATCACCCCTCCACTTT.

This clone was seen only once. The chain employs TRBV7-9 and TRBJ1-3; D may be TRBD1 (6 bases). This CDR3 spans 17 amino acids. Germline V gives CDR1 SEHNR, CDR2 FQNEAQ (reference sequence). V was trimmed by 3 bases and J by 2 bases, leaving 17 bases between them. The CDR3: CASSLPSRGGTGNTIYF. DNA for the CDR3: TGTGCCAGCAGCTTGCCGTCCAGGGGAGGGACTGGAAACACCATATATTTT.

This chain joins TRBV2 and TRBJ2-7; possible D gene TRBD1, 6 bases. The CDR3 runs to 17 residues. Per the germline V gene, CDR1 is SNHLY and CDR2 is FYNNEI. Trimming removed 4 bases at V and 5 bases at J, with 24 bases between. Here the CDR3 reads CASSAVLETGGLHEQYF. CDR3 in DNA: TGTGCCAGCAGTGCCGTTTTAGAGACAGGAGGTCTCCACGAGCAGTACTTC.

This sequence joins TRBV7-9 and TRBJ2-3, with D tentatively TRBD2 (5 bases). The ends were cut back, 4 bases at V and 2 bases at J, with 16 bases in the middle. Germline CDR1 is SEHNR and CDR2 is FQNEAQ (reference sequence). The CDR3 runs to 16 residues. The CDR3 protein is CASSSGQRRHTDTQYF. The CDR3 DNA reads as TGTGCCAGCAGCTCAGGCCAGCGGCGCCACACAGATACGCAGTATTTT.

V usage is TRBV5-8 and J usage is TRBJ1-4; D possibly corresponds to TRBD1 (5 bases). This CDR3 contains 15 residues. V was clipped by 4 bases and J by 5 bases, with 15 bases between them. CDR1 is SGHTS and CDR2 is YDEGEE in the germline V gene. CDR3 bases: TGTGCCAGCAGCAGGATCGGGACTGAGAATGAAAAACTGTTTTTT. It codes for CASSRIGTENEKLFF.

This chain links TRBV13 with TRBJ1-2, with D unclear. Per the germline V gene, CDR1 is PRHDT and CDR2 is FYEKMQ (reference sequence). The ends were cut back, 0 bases at V and 8 bases at J, with 13 bases in the middle. The CDR3 spans 14 residues. The CDR3: CASSLGQLIMGYTF. The CDR3 DNA sequence: TGTGCCAGCAGCTTAGGACAGTTAATTATGGGCTACACCTTC.

J is TRBJ2-2 and V is TRBV11-3; 9 positions match TRBD1. The CDR3 is made up of 15 amino acids. V shed 5 bases, J shed 5 bases, and the junction held 6 bases outside the gene matches. Germline V gene lookup returns CDR1 SGHNT and CDR2 YENEEA. CDR3 DNA: TGTGCCAGCAGCGGGGGGACAGGGAGGACCGGGGAGCTGTTTTTT. Protein product: CASSGGTGRTGELFF.

The CDR3: CAWNRQGGDTQYF. The CDR3 DNA follows: TGTGCCTGGAATCGACAGGGCGGTGATACGCAGTATTTT. The chain joins TRBV30 to TRBJ2-3; TRBD1 aligns across 7 bases. J gave up 6 bases and V 4 bases, and 7 bases lay outside the gene matches. This CDR3 region has 13 residues. Germline assignment: CDR1 GTSNPN and CDR2 SVGIG (reference sequence).

The rearrangement links TRBV6-6 to TRBJ1-3, with a tentative D call TRBD1 (5 bases). Germline V gene data show CDR1 as MNHNY and CDR2 as SVGAGI (reference sequence). V was shortened by 4 bases and J by 1 base, with 11 bases between the two germline ends. The CDR3 extends over 15 amino acids. The DNA of the CDR3 is TGTGCCAGCAGTTCCCCGGACATGTCTGGAAACACCATATATTTT. This sequence encodes CASSSPDMSGNTIYF.

The chain is built from TRBV6-1 and TRBJ2-5; tentatively, D is TRBD1 (5 bases). The germline V and J ends were trimmed by 1 base and 5 bases, with 14 bases remaining between them. Germline V gene data show CDR1 as MNHNS and CDR2 as SASEGT. The CDR3 spans 15 residues. CDR3 DNA: TGTGCCAGCAGTGAAGTTACAGGTTGGTTGGAGACCCAGTACTTC. This encodes CASSEVTGWLETQYF.

The V call is TRBV19, the J call TRBJ1-2; maybe TRBD1 (5 bases). CDR3 length equals 12 residues. V lost 10 bases and J lost 5, with 14 bases in between. Germline values: CDR1 LNHDA, CDR2 SQIVND (reference sequence). The CDR3 here is CATRDSPYGYTF. The DNA for the CDR3 is TGTGCCACCCGTGACAGCCCATATGGCTACACCTTC.

Turning to this clone: Sequence at one end of the junction differs from germline and may be a read error. V and J are TRBV7-9 and TRBJ2-4; the D gene is possibly TRBD2 (6 bases). The CDR3 is made up of 13 amino acids. Germline V gene lookup returns CDR1 SEHNR and CDR2 FQNEAQ (reference sequence). The CDR3 sequence: CASSLSQRGDLFF. CDR3 DNA sequence: TGTGCCAGCAGCTTATCCCAACGCGGGGATCTCTTCTTC.

The chain uses TRBV6-1 and TRBJ2-7, with D possibly being TRBD2 (6 bases). The CDR3 covers 16 residues. Germline V gene lookup returns CDR1 MNHNS and CDR2 SASEGT. The V end was cut by 3 bases, the J end by 0 bases, with 15 bases between. CDR3 DNA sequence: TGTGCCAGCAGTGAGCAGGAGGGCGTGAGCTCCTACGAGCAGTACTTC. This encodes CASSEQEGVSSYEQYF.

The gene calls are TRBV15 and TRBJ2-7; 7 bases agree with TRBD2. Germline V gene sequence: CDR1 LNHNV, CDR2 YYDKDF (reference sequence). With 3 bases clipped from V and 2 bases from J, the junction kept 4 bases outside the gene matches. The CDR3 runs to 14 residues. This chain's CDR3 is CATSSLGLAYEQYF. The CDR3 region has the DNA TGTGCCACCAGCAGCTTAGGACTAGCCTACGAGCAGTACTTC.

This chain connects TRBV4-1 to TRBJ2-1; possible D gene TRBD2, 5 bases. Germline V CDR1 and CDR2: MGHRA, YSYEKL. The CDR3 is made up of 13 amino acids. Trimming took off 0 bases at V and 12 bases at J, with 12 bases between the two ends. The CDR3 loop is CASSQEGGSAQFF. CDR3 sequence (DNA): TGCGCCAGCAGCCAAGAAGGTGGGAGCGCGCAGTTCTTC.

The V gene is TRBV24-1, the J gene TRBJ2-1; D is undetermined. Germline-derived CDR1 and CDR2 are KGHDR and SFDVKD. The V gene lost 3 bases and the J gene lost 0 bases, with 11 bases spanning the gap. This CDR3 contains 16 residues. The CDR3 sequence is CATSDPHPNSYNEQFF. Here the CDR3 DNA reads TGTGCCACCAGTGATCCCCATCCTAACTCCTACAATGAGCAGTTCTTC.

V and J are TRBV19 and TRBJ1-2; TRBD1 is a possible D gene (6 bases). This CDR3 comprises 16 residues. Per the germline V gene, CDR1 is LNHDA and CDR2 is SQIVND (reference sequence). The V end lost 0 bases, the J end lost 3 bases, and 14 bases lay between the germline ends. Here the CDR3 reads CASSIDYQGLDYGYTF. Here the CDR3 DNA reads TGTGCCAGTAGTATAGATTACCAGGGGTTGGACTATGGCTACACCTTC.

The CDR3 sequence: CASSRGARTYEQYF. The CDR3 coding sequence is TGTGCCAGTAGCCGTGGGGCCAGAACCTACGAGCAGTACTTC. The rearrangement uses TRBV19 and TRBJ2-7; possibly TRBD1 for D (5 bases). V shed 6 bases and J shed 2 bases, with 14 bases lying between them. The CDR3 length is 14 residues. Germline V lookup: CDR1 LNHDA, CDR2 SQIVND (reference sequence).

This clone occurred once. The chain recombines TRBV6-6 with TRBJ2-4, with TRBD1 as a possible D gene (8 bases). Per germline, CDR1 MNHNY and CDR2 SVGAGI (reference sequence). The CDR3 sequence is 13 residues long. The germline V and J ends were trimmed by 5 bases and 8 bases, with 13 bases remaining between them. DNA for the CDR3: TGTGCCAGCAGTATCACAGGGGGGGACATTCAGTACTTC. Its protein product is CASSITGGDIQYF.